This T cell receptor beta chain was recovered during a study of blood T cell repertoires in COVID-19. Study at large: COVID-19 samples collected from the United States, Italy and Spain covered acute and convalescent phases. PBMCs, B-cell-depleted T cells, or T cells were the source of the cDNA or gDNA that made up the material.

The germline gives CDR1 ENHRY, CDR2 SYGVKD. Germline trimming cut 8 bases from V and 6 bases from J; bases unmatched to any gene: 13. CDR3 length: 15 amino acids. Sequencing was performed with immunoSEQ multiplex PCR; in TCRdb, only in-frame clones are kept and a portion is missing. This sample has about 200,000 clones; approximately 81% occur once, and the top ten carry 4.5% to 5%. This chain connects TRBV10-3 to TRBJ1-2; 9 bases align to TRBD1. The sequence came from a woman older than 75 with acute or convalescent COVID-19. The sequencing sample was made of peripheral blood. CDR3 residues: CAIGLEWTGENGYTF. The CDR3 coding sequence is TGTGCCATCGGGTTGGAGTGGACAGGGGAGAATGGCTACACCTTC.